This T cell receptor (beta chain) appears in the sequencing data of a study of identical twins. TCRdb ran MiXCR on the 5' RACE reads and lists one entry per CDR3 protein. The table includes about 720,000 distinct CDR3 sequences, around 8.3% detected once. V was clipped by 3 bases and J by 3 bases; unmatched bases: 10. Germline lookup yields CDR1 LGHNA and CDR2 YNFKEQ. The CDR3 is 17 amino acids. In addition, the sample was reused for a study of yellow fever vaccine responses in identical twins.

The genes are TRBV4-2 and TRBJ2-1; 8 bases agree with TRBD2. The receptor's source is a woman younger than 30 in good health. The sequenced sample consisted of PBMCs. The CDR3 reads CASSQHLLAGDYNEQFF. CDR3 in DNA: TGTGCCAGCAGCCAGCACCTTCTAGCGGGTGACTACAATGAGCAGTTCTTC.